The clone carrying this TCR beta chain is termed medium-sized. As yet, its antigen is unknown. The sample originates from a study of T-cell memory formation after mild COVID-19. Notes on the study in general: Memory sampled before infection contained some responding clones, suggesting cross-reactive memory joined.

With constant-segment primers, 5'RACE yielded cDNA libraries of TCR alpha and TCR beta that carried sample barcodes and UMIs. TCRdb itself ran the 5' RACE reads through MiXCR, one entry per CDR3 protein. Of approximately 5,000 distinct CDR3 sequences in the sample, about 24% were seen once. This clonotype was obtained from an adult who had mild COVID-19 (a few samples of this study predate the infection). Cell type and time point are not known. The sample comprised PBMCs or a T cell subset sorted from them (not recorded which).

CDR3 in DNA: TGTGCCAGCAGCTTAGTATATTCGCCTGTGGCAGATACGCAGTATTTT. Protein sequence: CASSLVYSPVADTQYF. The chain couples TRBV7-8 to TRBJ2-3; D remains unclear. The CDR3 runs 16 residues. Trimming pared 1 base from V and 4 bases from J, leaving 15 bases between. The germline CDR1 and CDR2 sequences are SGHVS and FQNEAQ.